These T cell receptor beta chains were read from a single sample in a study of OX40 agonist ivuxolimab in advanced cancers. Some clones are missing from TCRdb's copy, which holds only in-frame ones; the method was immunoSEQ multiplex PCR. This sample carries 53,000 or so clones, about 90% of them seen once, and the ten largest clones take roughly 15%. The sequencing used CD4+ or CD8+ T cells sorted from blood, collected in a trial of the OX40 agonist ivuxolimab. These TCRs come from an adult with an advanced solid tumor such as melanoma, head and neck, liver or kidney cancer. Both conserved end residues are part of each CDR3. The D gene is left open where the match is weak. Size is stated for part of the rows, as once, few or many counts, or as a class when the clone is expanded.

d_call clone_size j_call cdr3_length v_call cdr3_nt cdr3_aa
TRBD1 few TRBJ2-3 13 TRBV28 TGTGCCAGCGGAACAGGGGGCACAGATACGCAGTATTTT CASGTGGTDTQYF
TRBD2 . TRBJ2-1 15 TRBV11-3 TGTGCCAGCAGCAGACTAGCGGGAGCATACAATGAGCAGTTCTTC CASSRLAGAYNEQFF
. . TRBJ1-5 14 TRBV27 TGTGCCAGCAAACCCGGCGGTAGCAATCAGCCCCAGCATTTT CASKPGGSNQPQHF
TRBD1 . TRBJ2-7 17 TRBV14 TGTGCCAGCAGCCCCCGACAGGGGGTGAATAGGGCCTACGAGCAGTACTTC CASSPRQGVNRAYEQYF
. . TRBJ2-1 20 TRBV9 TGTGCCAGCAGCGTAGCTCAGGGGGTGAGGACGGGAGGGTCCTACAATGAGCAGTTCTTC CASSVAQGVRTGGSYNEQFF
. . TRBJ2-7 13 TRBV10-1 TGCGCCAGCAGTGAGACACACGGCTACGAGCAGTACTTC CASSETHGYEQYF
. . TRBJ2-3 14 TRBV7-9 TGTGCCAGCAGCTTGCAGCTTTCCACAGATACGCAGTATTTT CASSLQLSTDTQYF
. . TRBJ2-1 16 TRBV19 TGTGCCAGTAAGGGAGGAGCTAGCGATTTTTGGAATGAGCAGTTCTTC CASKGGASDFWNEQFF
TRBD1 . TRBJ1-6 14 TRBV2 TGTGCCAGCAGCAGAGACAGGGGGAATTCACCCCTCCACTTT CASSRDRGNSPLHF
. . TRBJ1-1 13 TRBV6-1 TGTGCCAGCAGGGGTACGGCGAACACTGAAGCTTTCTTT CASRGTANTEAFF
TRBD1 . TRBJ2-3 14 TRBV2 TGTGCCAGCAGTGGACAGGGGGGGACAGATACGCAGTATTTT CASSGQGGTDTQYF
. . TRBJ2-2 15 TRBV15 TGTGCCACCAGCTTGGGACGGACGAACACCGGGGAGCTGTTTTTT CATSLGRTNTGELFF
. . TRBJ2-5 14 TRBV2 TGTGCCAGCAGTGGAGGAGGGGTCACGGAGACCCAGTACTTC CASSGGGVTETQYF
. . TRBJ2-5 17 TRBV2 TGTGCCAGCAGTGAGAATTTTCAGGTCAGAATCCAAGAGACCCAGTACTTC CASSENFQVRIQETQYF
TRBD2 . TRBJ2-1 15 TRBV19 TGTGCCAGTAGTACGCTAGCGGGTGGATACAATGAGCAGTTCTTC CASSTLAGGYNEQFF
. few TRBJ2-5 13 TRBV29-1 TGCAGCGTTGAAGTTTTTCAGGGAGAGACCCAGTACTTC CSVEVFQGETQYF
. . TRBJ2-7 15 TRBV11-2 TGTGCCAGCAGCCACTCAACGGACAGCACGTACGAGCAGTACTTC CASSHSTDSTYEQYF
TRBD1 . TRBJ2-7 14 TRBV10-2 TGCGCCAGCAGCCCTACCCCAGGGGGCTACGAGCAGTACTTC CASSPTPGGYEQYF
. . TRBJ1-1 11 TRBV20-1 TGCAGTGCCAATGGACCGTTGGGAGCTTTCTTT CSANGPLGAFF
TRBD1 . TRBJ1-6 15 TRBV2 TGTGCCAGCAGTGATATGACAGGGACCGATTCACCCCTCCACTTT CASSDMTGTDSPLHF
. . TRBJ1-2 17 TRBV6-1 TGTGCCAGCAGTGAATCTCTCGGGGCGCAGGGGTTCCCTGGCTACACCTTC CASSESLGAQGFPGYTF
. few TRBJ2-1 11 TRBV7-9 TGTGCCACGCAAAGAAGGGGTGAGCAGTTCTTC CATQRRGEQFF
TRBD2 . TRBJ2-4 17 TRBV28 TGTGCCAGCAGACCCTTCCGGGGGGCGGGAGGCAAAAACATTCAGTACTTC CASRPFRGAGGKNIQYF
. . TRBJ1-1 14 TRBV4-1 TGCGCCAGCAGCCACATATCACAAGACACTGAAGCTTTCTTT CASSHISQDTEAFF
. once TRBJ1-1 14 TRBV28 TGTGCCAGCGGGCGACCCGAGAGGAACACTGAAGCTTTCTTT CASGRPERNTEAFF
TRBD1 . TRBJ1-3 16 TRBV7-8 TGTGCCAGCAGCTTATGGCTACAGGGGATTGGAAACACCATATATTTT CASSLWLQGIGNTIYF
. . TRBJ1-1 16 TRBV28 TGTGCCAGCGGGGGTTTAGGGCAGGGCATGAACACTGAAGCTTTCTTT CASGGLGQGMNTEAFF
. few TRBJ1-2 9 TRBV29-1 TGCAGCGTCACCTATGGCTACACCTTC CSVTYGYTF
. . TRBJ2-1 15 TRBV4-2 TGTGCCAGCAGCCAAGATCGCAGCGGATACAATGAGCAGTTCTTC CASSQDRSGYNEQFF
. . TRBJ2-1 14 TRBV14 TGTGCCAGCAGCCTCGGAACATCCTACAATGAGCAGTTCTTC CASSLGTSYNEQFF
. . TRBJ1-5 12 TRBV28 TGTGCCAGCAGGGAAGGAGGACAGCCCCAGCATTTT CASREGGQPQHF
. . TRBJ1-4 14 TRBV30 TGTGCCTGGAGTTTGGGGACGGTTGAGGAAAAACTGTTTTTT CAWSLGTVEEKLFF
. . TRBJ2-1 13 TRBV7-8 TGTGCCAGCAGCTTAGCACCCCAGGAGGAGCAGTTCTTC CASSLAPQEEQFF
. . TRBJ1-1 13 TRBV10-3 TGTGCCATCGATCAACGGGGGCGGAGTGGGTCTTTCTTT CAIDQRGRSGSFF
. . TRBJ2-7 12 TRBV2 TGTGCCAGCAGTGAAGTGGGGGACGAGCAGTACTTC CASSEVGDEQYF
. . TRBJ2-2 15 TRBV5-1 TGCGCCAGCAGCTTGAGCGGGCTAGGAACCGGGGAGCTGTTTTTT CASSLSGLGTGELFF
. . TRBJ2-5 11 TRBV14 TGTGCCAGCAGCCAAGCGGAGACCCAGTACTTC CASSQAETQYF
TRBD2 once TRBJ2-7 19 TRBV7-2 TGTGCCAGCAGCTTAGATCCTAGGACTAGCGGGAAAAGCGCCTACGAGCAGTACTTC CASSLDPRTSGKSAYEQYF
TRBD1 . TRBJ2-7 12 TRBV29-1 TGCAGCGCTGGACAGGGCCGGTACGAGCAGTACTTC CSAGQGRYEQYF
TRBD2 . TRBJ2-3 17 TRBV5-1 TGCGCCAGCAGCCCCACCTTGGAGACTAGCGGCCCAGATACGCAGTATTTT CASSPTLETSGPDTQYF
TRBD1 . TRBJ1-2 14 TRBV18 TGTGCCAGCTCACCTATAGGACAGGGTGGTGGCTACACCTTC CASSPIGQGGGYTF
TRBD1 . TRBJ2-7 14 TRBV18 TGTGCCAGCTCAAAAGGCACAGGGGGCTACGAGCAGTACTTC CASSKGTGGYEQYF
. once TRBJ1-1 13 TRBV5-1 TGCGCCAGCAGCTTGCTGCAGGGGTTTGGAGCTTTCTTT CASSLLQGFGAFF
TRBD2 . TRBJ2-7 16 TRBV15 TGTGCCACCAGCAGACTAGGGACTACAGGATACTACGAGCAGTACTTC CATSRLGTTGYYEQYF
TRBD1 . TRBJ1-4 14 TRBV19 TGTGCCAGTACCGGGGACAGGGGAGAAGAAAAACTGTTTTTT CASTGDRGEEKLFF
. . TRBJ2-3 12 TRBV2 TGTGCCAGCAGCCCCATCACAGATACGCAGTATTTT CASSPITDTQYF
TRBD1 . TRBJ2-7 16 TRBV7-9 TGTGCCAGCAGCTTAATCCGGGACAGGGGTTCCTACGAGCAGTACTTC CASSLIRDRGSYEQYF
TRBD2 . TRBJ2-1 15 TRBV6-1 TGTGCCAGCAGAGAAGGGGCTAGCGGGAGAGGTGAGCAGTTCTTC CASREGASGRGEQFF
TRBD1 few TRBJ1-5 13 TRBV30 TGTGCATCCTCGGGACAGCTCAATCAGCCCCAGCATTTT CASSGQLNQPQHF
. . TRBJ1-4 13 TRBV7-2 TGTGCCAGCAGCACCCGACGGAATGAAAAACTGTTTTTT CASSTRRNEKLFF
. . TRBJ2-7 14 TRBV27 TGTGCCAGCAGCCTGGGGTTAAGCTCCTACGAGCAGTACTTC CASSLGLSSYEQYF
TRBD1 . TRBJ2-5 15 TRBV9 TGTGCCAGCAACGAGAAATCAGGGGGCAGCGAGACCCAGTACTTC CASNEKSGGSETQYF